The 5 T cell receptor beta chains below come from one sample, sequenced in a study of cytomegalovirus exposure and HLA in healthy donors. Assay used: immunoSEQ multiplex PCR; TCRdb lists only in-frame clones, some missing. This table holds about 150,000 clones, 70% to 90% found once. Input material: PBMCs. The receptors shown here come from a man between 18 and 35 years old in good health and CMV-seropositive.

The chain uses TRBV7-8 and TRBJ1-1; TRBD1 might be the D (5 bases). The CDR3 loop spans 16 amino acids. Trimming shortened V by 5 bases and J by 5 bases, and 21 bases separated the two germline ends. Germline CDR1 SGHVS, CDR2 FQNEAQ. For the CDR3, the DNA is TGTGCCAGCAGCCCCCGGGACCCCCCCGGAGGGACTGAAGCTTTCTTT. Amino acids: CASSPRDPPGGTEAFF.

The chain recombines TRBV9 with TRBJ1-6, with 8 bases matching TRBD1. The CDR3 is 15 residues long. The germline V gene encodes CDR1 SGDLS and CDR2 YYNGEE. The trim removed 4 bases at V and 10 bases at J, leaving 10 bases unmatched. CDR3 sequence: CASSRTTGDGSPLHF. The CDR3 coding sequence is TGTGCCAGCAGCCGGACGACAGGGGATGGGTCACCCCTCCACTTT.

V usage is TRBV11-2 and J usage is TRBJ2-1; D possibly corresponds to TRBD2 (5 bases). The length of the CDR3 is 15 residues. Germline loops: CDR1 SGHAT, CDR2 FQNNGV. V lost 0 bases, J lost 7 bases, and 13 bases lay in between. CDR3 sequence (DNA): TGTGCCAGCAGCTTAGATCTGGGCTCGGGGAATGAGCAGTTCTTC. Protein sequence: CASSLDLGSGNEQFF.

The chain uses TRBV4-3 and TRBJ2-7, with TRBD2 matching over 8 bases. Germline V gene data show CDR1 as LGHNA and CDR2 as YSLEER. The trim removed 0 bases at V and 3 bases at J, leaving 1 base unmatched. The length of the CDR3 is 14 residues. The CDR3 sequence: CASSQDREGYEQYF. In nucleotides, the CDR3 is TGCGCCAGCAGCCAAGATCGGGAGGGCTACGAGCAGTACTTC.

This sequence joins TRBV6-1 and TRBJ2-1; TRBD2 agrees at 10 bases. V was pared by 4 bases and J by 8 bases, with 8 bases of the junction left unmatched. Looked up from germline, CDR1 is MNHNS and CDR2 is SASEGT. The CDR3 contains 15 residues. CDR3 sequence: CASSGASGSPHEQFF. CDR3 sequence (DNA): TGTGCCAGCAGTGGGGCTAGCGGGAGTCCCCATGAGCAGTTCTTC.